The count of the clone carrying this TCR beta chain is one. This sample stems from a study of blood T cell repertoires in COVID-19. Study-wide context: Acute and convalescent COVID-19 samples came from the United States, Italy and Spain.

Source study methods: Amplification from reference gene primers served as the basis for estimated nucleated cell counts. Sequencing was performed with immunoSEQ multiplex PCR; in TCRdb, only in-frame clones are kept and a portion is missing. The V and J calls and clone size are taken from that table; D and trimming were inferred from the DNA. Of 250,000 or so clones in the sample, over 80% were seen once. Participant reports of clinical history set cohort assignment. This clonotype originated in a woman aged 25-40 years with acute COVID-19. Sequencing was performed on PBMCs or T cells enriched from blood (not recorded which).

CDR3 region: CASSPPAVNIQYF. DNA for the CDR3: TGTGCCAGCTCACCACCGGCTGTCAACATTCAGTACTTC. This chain joins TRBV18 and TRBJ2-4; D is uncertain. Germline V gives CDR1 KGHSH, CDR2 LQKENI. This CDR3 is 13 amino acids long. The V and J ends lost 0 bases and 7 bases respectively, with 7 bases between them.